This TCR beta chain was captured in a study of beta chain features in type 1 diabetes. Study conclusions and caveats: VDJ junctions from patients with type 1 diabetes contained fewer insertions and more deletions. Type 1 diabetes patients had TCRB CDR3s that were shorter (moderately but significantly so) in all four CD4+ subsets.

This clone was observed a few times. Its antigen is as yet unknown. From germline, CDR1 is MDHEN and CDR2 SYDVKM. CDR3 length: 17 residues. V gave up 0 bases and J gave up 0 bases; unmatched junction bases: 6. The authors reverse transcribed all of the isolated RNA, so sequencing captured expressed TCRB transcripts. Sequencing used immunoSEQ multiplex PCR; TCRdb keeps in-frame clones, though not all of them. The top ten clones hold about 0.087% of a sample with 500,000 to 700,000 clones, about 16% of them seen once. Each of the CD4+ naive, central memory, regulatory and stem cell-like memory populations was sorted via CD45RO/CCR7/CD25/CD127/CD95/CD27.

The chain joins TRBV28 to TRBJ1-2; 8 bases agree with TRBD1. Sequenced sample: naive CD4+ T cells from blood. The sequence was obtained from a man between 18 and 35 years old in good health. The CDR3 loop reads CASSLWWDRRTNYGYTF. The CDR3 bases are TGTGCCAGCAGTTTATGGTGGGACAGGAGAACTAACTATGGCTACACCTTC.